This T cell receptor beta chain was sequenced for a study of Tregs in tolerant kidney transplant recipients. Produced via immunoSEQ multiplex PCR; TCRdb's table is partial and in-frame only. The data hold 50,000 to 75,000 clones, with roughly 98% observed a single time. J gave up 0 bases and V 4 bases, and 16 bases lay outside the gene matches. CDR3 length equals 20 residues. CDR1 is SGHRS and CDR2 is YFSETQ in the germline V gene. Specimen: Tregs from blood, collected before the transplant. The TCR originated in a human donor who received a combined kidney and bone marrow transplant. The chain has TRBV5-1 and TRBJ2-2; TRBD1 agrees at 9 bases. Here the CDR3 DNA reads TGCGCCAGCAGCCTAATATTCCACAGGGGGCCCTCGACGAACACCGGGGAGCTGTTTTTT. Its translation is CASSLIFHRGPSTNTGELFF. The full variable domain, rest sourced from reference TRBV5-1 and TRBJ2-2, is KAGVTQTPRYLIKTRGQQVTLSCSPISGHRSVSWYQQTPGQGLQFLFEYFSETQRNKGNFPGRFSGRQFSNSRSEMNVSTLELGDSALYLCASSLIFHRGPSTNTGELFFGEGSRLTVL.